This T cell receptor (beta chain) was sequenced for a study of T cell responses to AZD1222 COVID-19 vaccine. Overall study results and limits: Baseline testing showed seropositivity in only a handful of AZD1222 recipients. Mostly white British, mostly female donors; authors suggested clonal diversity may be underestimated.

Only in-frame clones appear in the TCRdb table, and some are missing; sequencing was by immunoSEQ multiplex PCR. The sample has roughly 120,000 clones, approximately 90% seen once; the top ten hold roughly 4.5%. For this clone: Antigen unknown.

Trimming left V 5 bases short and J 5 bases short, with 18 bases between. The CDR3 is made up of 15 amino acids. The germline V gene encodes CDR1 LNHDA and CDR2 SQIVND (reference sequence). The chain carries TRBV19 and TRBJ1-1; possible D gene TRBD1, 6 bases. The origin of this receptor is an adult in good health. Here the sequenced sample was peripheral blood, taken on day 0 of AZD1222 vaccination. CDR3 amino acids: CASSVQGAGGTEAFF. CDR3 DNA: TGTGCCAGTAGTGTACAGGGCGCGGGGGGGACTGAAGCTTTCTTT.